The clone carrying this TCR beta chain has just a few counts. Antigen specificity is unknown. This record comes from a study of T cell repertoires in cytomegalovirus infection. Whole-study findings and limits: The cumulative frequency of public TCR beta families distinguished individuals who carried CMV together with the relevant HLA.

TCRdb used MiXCR to reprocess the reads, holding one entry per CDR3 protein. The sample lists approximately 990,000 distinct CDR3 sequences, less than 40% occurring once. The CDR3 spans 15 residues. Trimming took off 6 bases at V and 6 bases at J, with 20 bases between the two ends. Germline V lookup: CDR1 LNHDA, CDR2 SQIVND (reference sequence). The sample here was cultured CD8+ T cells from PBMCs, taken from culture after CMV antigen stimulation. V usage is TRBV19 and J usage is TRBJ1-1; TRBD1 is a possible D gene (5 bases). This clonotype was sampled from a human donor in good health (CMV status not recorded). Some clones in this sample may be carry-over from other donors' samples. The CDR3 is CASRTSGRTRAEAFF. CDR3 bases: TGTGCCAGTAGAACCTCCGGGCGGACAAGGGCTGAAGCTTTCTTT.